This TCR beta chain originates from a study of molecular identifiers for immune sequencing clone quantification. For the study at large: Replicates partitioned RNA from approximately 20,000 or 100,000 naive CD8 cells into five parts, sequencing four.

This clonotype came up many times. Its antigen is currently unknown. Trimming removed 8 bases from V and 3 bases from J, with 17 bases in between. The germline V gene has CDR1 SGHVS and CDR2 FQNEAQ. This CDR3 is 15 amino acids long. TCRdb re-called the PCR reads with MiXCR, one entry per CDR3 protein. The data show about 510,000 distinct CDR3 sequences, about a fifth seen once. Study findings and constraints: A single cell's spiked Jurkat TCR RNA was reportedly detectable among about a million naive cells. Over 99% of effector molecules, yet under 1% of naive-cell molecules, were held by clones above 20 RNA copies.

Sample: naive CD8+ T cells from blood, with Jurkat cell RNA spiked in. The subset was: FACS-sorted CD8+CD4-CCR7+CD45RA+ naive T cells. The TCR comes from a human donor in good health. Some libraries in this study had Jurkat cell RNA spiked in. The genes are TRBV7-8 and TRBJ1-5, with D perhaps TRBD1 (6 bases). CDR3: CASSELQGSNQPQHF. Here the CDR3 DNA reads TGTGCCAGCTCGGAATTGCAGGGGTCCAATCAGCCCCAGCATTTT.